This entry is about one TCR beta chain. Its antigen is still unknown. The input lacks base qualities; no much larger clone sits a single base away. CDR1 and CDR2 are drawn from the germline V gene: SGHTA, FQGTGA. Relative to germline, V is 0 bases shorter and J is 5 bases shorter, with 16 bases between their ends. Inclusive of the bounding cysteine and phenylalanine, the CDR3 is 16 residues long. The only DNA kept is the CDR3, 48 bases in frame from the first base. The record originates from a study of Tregs in tolerant kidney transplant recipients (dated 2019 in TCRdb). Background for the entire study: Before combined kidney and bone marrow transplantation, this study identified donor-specific regulatory T cells using TCRbeta sequencing and then followed those same cells after transplant.

Paper-wide results and their limitations: In tolerant patients, donor-specific Tregs expanded more than Tregs overall, which suggests antigen-driven rather than nonspecific expansion. For some patients, the PCR primers changed as time went on, which meant samples from those patients could not be compared with one another at the nucleotide level. The study was constrained by small patient numbers, and validation of the findings is required in larger populations and under other immunosuppression protocols. Biological reproducibility was not directly addressed, though technical replication error appeared minimal. Expanding Tregs with activated donor B cells appeared to identify the most biologically relevant and donor-specific TCRbeta repertoire.

The time point tag for this specimen amounts to: 6 months after combined kidney and bone marrow transplant. The transplants used related donors with nonmyeloablative bone marrow transplantation, and mixed chimerism in the human trials was transient. Thawed PBMCs were FACS-sorted into unstimulated Tregs (CD4+CD25+CD127-), CD4+ non-Tregs (CD4+CD25-), CD4 cells and CD8 cells. A few combined kidney and bone marrow transplant recipients from the ITN036ST trial were included as patients, and samples were available only from these trial subjects. Healthy control blood was processed to PBMCs with a Ficoll density gradient and then cryopreserved, whereas patient PBMCs were collected both before and after transplant. Genomic DNA was extracted from sorted cells with the QIAGEN DNeasy Blood and Tissue Kit for TCRbeta CDR3 sequencing. High-throughput TCRbeta CDR3 sequencing, including PCR amplification with bias correction and internal controls, was performed commercially through immunoSEQ. The authors' analysis ran thus. Unique productive TCRbeta sequences were defined by CDR3 nucleotide sequence where primers matched, and otherwise by CDR3 amino acid sequence together with Vbeta and Jbeta genes. To correct for sorting error, sequences found in more than one sorted population at a frequency ratio of 2:1 or less were discarded, and the remaining shared sequences were assigned to the population with the higher frequency. A sequence was defined as donor-reactive if the sequence was expanded at least 5-fold in CFSE-low cells compared with unstimulated cells and had a frequency of at least 0.01% in CFSE-low cells. Repertoire divergence was quantified by Jensen-Shannon divergence calculated from the top 100 TCRbeta sequences ranked by frequency. For any sample with multiple sequencing runs, sorting error was corrected in each run separately before the runs were pooled. This is the immuneACCESS table as TCRdb keeps it, with only in-frame sequences that have V and J called. A part of the clones is gone; compared with another copy, unresolved V genes explain less than half, and the rest is unexplained. V and J calls and clone size come straight from that table; D and trimming were deduced from the DNA. This sample holds roughly 64,000 clones; approximately 89% were observed only once. Of the sample, 3.8% is held by the ten largest clones.

The receptor's source is a human patient who received a combined kidney and bone marrow transplant. Some T cells may derive from the graft donor when a transplant has been performed. The rearranged segments are TRBV7-3 and TRBJ2-5; TRBD2 is possibly the D segment (6 matching bases). This specimen consisted of CD4+ T cells from blood (PBMCs), obtained 6 months after the transplant. In nucleotide form, the sequence is TGTGCCAGCAGCTTAACCGGTAGCGGTTTTGGGGAGACCCAGTACTTC. This yields the protein CASSLTGSGFGETQYF.